This entry lists 4 T cell receptor beta chains sequenced from one sample in a study of glioma-infiltrating T cells after dendritic cell vaccination. Clones were sequenced by immunoSEQ multiplex PCR, and TCRdb holds only the in-frame ones, with some missing. The data hold about 92,000 clones, with approximately 84% observed a single time. The source was blood, collected before dendritic cell vaccination. The receptors were gathered from a human donor with glioblastoma.

The chain couples TRBV5-6 to TRBJ1-3; 7 bases line up with TRBD1. V lost 1 base, J lost 3 bases, and 4 bases stayed unmatched. Germline-derived CDR1 and CDR2 are SGHDT and YYEEEE. CDR3 length equals 15 residues. CDR3 protein: CASSLTRGLGNTIYF. The CDR3 bases are TGTGCCAGCAGCTTGACGAGGGGGCTTGGAAACACCATATATTTT.

This sequence joins TRBV5-4 and TRBJ1-6; maybe TRBD1 (5 bases). The CDR3 is 16 residues long. CDR1 is SGHNT, CDR2 YYREEE, per germline (reference sequence). V lost 4 bases, J lost 2 bases, and 13 bases lay in between. CDR3 loop: CASSPGVTAYNSPLHF. The CDR3 DNA sequence: TGTGCCAGCAGCCCGGGTGTGACAGCCTATAATTCACCCCTCCACTTT.

The chain recombines TRBV7-9 with TRBJ2-5; TRBD2 agrees at 13 bases. Per the germline V gene, CDR1 is SEHNR and CDR2 is FQNEAQ (reference sequence). CDR3 length: 16 residues. V lost 4 bases and J lost 6; bases outside the gene matches: 8. The CDR3 coding sequence is TGTGCCAGCAGCTACGGGACTAGCGGGATTGTGCAGACCCAGTACTTC. Amino acids: CASSYGTSGIVQTQYF.

The rearrangement uses TRBV23-1 and TRBJ2-3; a weak D match, TRBD1 (6 bases). TRBV23-1 is an ORF; its function is uncertain. There are 16 residues in the CDR3. Trimming removed 2 bases at V and 4 bases at J, with 16 bases between. CDR3 residues: CASSQGDNSEPDTQYF. The CDR3 bases are TGCGCCAGCAGTCAAGGGGACAATTCAGAGCCAGATACGCAGTATTTT.